This TCR beta chain was captured by sequencing in a study of blood T cell repertoires in COVID-19. Across the whole study: Samples came from the United States, Italy and Spain, spanning acute and convalescent COVID-19. PBMCs, B-cell-depleted T cells, or T cells provided the cDNA or gDNA that made up the material.

Original handling: Amplification from reference gene primers served as the basis for estimated nucleated cell counts. Assay used: immunoSEQ multiplex PCR; TCRdb lists only in-frame clones, some missing. V and J calls and clone size are given by that table; D and trimming were obtained from the DNA. The sample holds 100,000 to 150,000 clones; around four fifths are singletons and the top ten take more than 20%. V dropped 5 bases and J dropped 1 base, with 11 bases sitting between them. Germline CDR1 reads SGHTA; CDR2 reads FQGTGA. The CDR3 runs 14 residues. The gene calls are TRBV7-3 and TRBJ1-1; D may be TRBD1 (6 bases). The sample consisted of peripheral blood. This receptor was obtained from a human donor in a cohort sampled during active COVID-19. The CDR3 region has the DNA TGTGCCAGCAGCGCCGGGACACCGAACACTGAAGCTTTCTTT. Amino acids: CASSAGTPNTEAFF.